This T cell receptor beta chain was sequenced in a study of shared clonotypes between healthy human individuals. The wider study: The study used three CD4 naive, three CD4 memory, two CD8 naive and one CD8 memory plate per donor. Overall study results and limits: Clonotypes which were not shared had lower generation probabilities than clonotypes that all four donors shared. An effect of sequencing depth on clonotype sharing among donors was expected. Around 5% was the fraction of naive CD4 clonotypes found shared across several donors.

Sequencing used immunoSEQ multiplex PCR; TCRdb keeps in-frame clones, though not all of them. The data show over 2 million clones, around 92% seen once. A remark on this clone: No antigen is known for it.

The CDR3 is 14 amino acids. Germline assignment: CDR1 LNHDA and CDR2 SQIVND (reference sequence). The V end lost 6 bases, the J end lost 4 bases, and 15 bases lay between the germline ends. Specimen: naive CD4+ T cells from PBMCs. Subset noted: CD45RA+ positively selected. This clonotype was sampled from a man aged 18 to 35 in good health. Some clones in this sample may be carry-over from other donors' samples. The genes are TRBV19 and TRBJ1-2; a weak D match, TRBD1 (5 bases). The CDR3 sequence: CASRKTGTGYGYTF. CDR3 nucleotides: TGTGCCAGTAGGAAGACCGGGACGGGCTATGGCTACACCTTC.